The source of this TCR beta chain is a study of shared T cell receptors in the human thymus. The assay was immunoSEQ multiplex PCR, and TCRdb's table has in-frame clones only and misses some. The sample comprises roughly 700,000 clones, roughly 90% of which are singletons, and around 0.0099% rests with the top ten. The CDR3 runs to 16 residues. V shed 3 bases and J shed 2 bases, with 17 bases lying between them. Germline V gene sequence: CDR1 MDHEN, CDR2 SYDVKM. The data were also submitted as part of a second study, on human thymus T cells. From that second work: Samples came from healthy Finnish infants during open corrective cardiac surgery. Thymus tissue was removed during corrective cardiac surgery. Among thymic and blood repertoires, usage of V and J genes appeared biased. Related research has reported that thymic repertoires overlap highly among unrelated individuals.

The specimen sequenced was thymocytes. This sequence joins TRBV28 and TRBJ2-7; D remains unclear. The source is a boy younger than two with a congenital heart defect. Here the CDR3 reads CASSFAHPSSTYEQYF. CDR3 nucleotide sequence: TGTGCCAGCAGTTTTGCCCACCCATCCTCTACCTACGAGCAGTACTTC. Combining the CDR3 with reference TRBV28 and TRBJ2-7 gives the whole variable domain DVKVTQSSRYLVKRTGEKVFLECVQDMDHENMFWYRQDPGLGLRLIYFSYDVKMKEKGDIPEGYSVSREKKERFSLILESASTNQTSMYLCASSFAHPSSTYEQYFGPGTRLTVT.